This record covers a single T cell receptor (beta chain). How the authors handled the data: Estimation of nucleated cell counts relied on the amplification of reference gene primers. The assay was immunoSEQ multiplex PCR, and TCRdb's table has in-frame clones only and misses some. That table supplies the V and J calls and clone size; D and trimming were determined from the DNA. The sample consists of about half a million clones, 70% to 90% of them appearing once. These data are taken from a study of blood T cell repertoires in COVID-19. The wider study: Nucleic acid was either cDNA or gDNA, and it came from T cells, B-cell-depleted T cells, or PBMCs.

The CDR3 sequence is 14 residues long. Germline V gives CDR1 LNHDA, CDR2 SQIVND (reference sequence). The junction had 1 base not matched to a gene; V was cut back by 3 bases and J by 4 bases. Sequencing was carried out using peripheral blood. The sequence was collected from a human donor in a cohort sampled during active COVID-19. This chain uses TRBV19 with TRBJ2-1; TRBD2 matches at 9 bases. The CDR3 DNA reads TGTGCCAGTAGTATCCTAGCGGGATACAATGAGCAGTTCTTC. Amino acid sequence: CASSILAGYNEQFF.